Below, 14 T cell receptor beta chains from the same sample are listed, as sequenced in a study of molecular identifiers for immune sequencing clone quantification. MiXCR was run by TCRdb on the PCR reads, yielding one entry per CDR3 protein. The sample lists approximately 500,000 distinct CDR3 sequences, about 22% occurring once. Specimen: naive CD8+ T cells from blood, with Jurkat cell RNA spiked in. Specified subset: FACS-sorted CD8+CD4-CCR7+CD45RA+ naive T cells. These receptors came from a human donor in good health. Some libraries in this study had Jurkat cell RNA spiked in.

This clonotype has just a few counts. The V call is TRBV19, the J call TRBJ2-3; 7 bases line up with TRBD2. Germline CDR1 LNHDA, CDR2 SQIVND (reference sequence). The length of the CDR3 is 16 residues. J lost 2 bases, V lost 3 bases, and 8 bases had no gene match. The CDR3 DNA follows: TGTGCCAGTAGTATCACCCTAGCGGAGACCACAGATACGCAGTATTTT. This translates into CASSITLAETTDTQYF.

This clonotype was detected ten times or more. V usage is TRBV7-2 and J usage is TRBJ2-2; D unresolved. The CDR3 is 13 amino acids. Trimming shortened V by 10 bases and J by 0 bases, and 9 bases separated the two germline ends. Germline CDR1 is SGHTA and CDR2 is FQGNSA. DNA of the CDR3: TGTGCCACGGGCCAAACGAACACCGGGGAGCTGTTTTTT. Amino acids: CATGQTNTGELFF.

Worth noting for this clonotype: The junction does not match germline at one end; this may be a read error. The rearrangement links TRBV10-3 to TRBJ2-5, with 7 bases matching TRBD2. The CDR3 loop spans 17 amino acids. Germline V CDR1 and CDR2: ENHRY, SYGVKD. The CDR3 spells CAISESVFRGEQETQSF. For the CDR3, the DNA is TGTGCCATCAGTGAGTCAGTATTCCGGGGGGAACAAGAGACCCAGTCCTTC.

V is TRBV28 and J is TRBJ2-7, with D perhaps assigned TRBD1 or TRBD2 (6 bases each). Germline V gene sequence: CDR1 MDHEN, CDR2 SYDVKM. With 8 bases removed from V and 7 bases from J, the gap between germline ends came to 9 bases. The CDR3 is made up of 10 amino acids. CDR3 nucleotide sequence: TGTGCCAGCGGAGGGGGGGAGCAGTACTTC. Its protein is CASGGGEQYF. Combining the CDR3 with reference TRBV28 and TRBJ2-7 gives the whole variable domain DVKVTQSSRYLVKRTGEKVFLECVQDMDHENMFWYRQDPGLGLRLIYFSYDVKMKEKGDIPEGYSVSREKKERFSLILESASTNQTSMYLCASGGGEQYFGPGTRLTVT.

This clonotype was counted a few times. V gene TRBV28 combines with J gene TRBJ1-5; D possibly corresponds to TRBD1 (5 bases). The CDR3 consists of 20 residues. CDR1 and CDR2 from the germline V gene are MDHEN and SYDVKM. V lost 7 bases, J lost 5 bases, and 33 bases lay in between. CDR3 loop: CASNLNRDNPGTSWDQPQHF. The DNA for the CDR3 is TGTGCCAGCAATTTGAATAGAGATAACCCAGGGACTTCTTGGGATCAGCCCCAGCATTTT.

This clonotype was found a few times. The chain combines TRBV6-5 with TRBJ2-2, with D perhaps given as TRBD1 or TRBD2 (5 bases each). Germline CDR1 is MNHEY and CDR2 is SVGAGI. The V and J ends lost 6 bases and 17 bases respectively, with 25 bases between them. This CDR3 spans 14 amino acids. CDR3: CASSRQGQTGVLFF. The CDR3 DNA sequence: TGTGCCAGCAGCCGACAAGGACAAACCGGGGTGCTTTTTTTT.

This clonotype has at least ten counts. This sequence joins TRBV2 and TRBJ2-3; D remains unclear. This CDR3 is built from 13 residues. Trimming took off 0 bases at V and 2 bases at J, with 3 bases between the two ends. Germline V gives CDR1 SNHLY, CDR2 FYNNEI. CDR3 protein: CASSEALTDTQYF. CDR3 DNA: TGTGCCAGCAGTGAAGCGCTCACAGATACGCAGTATTTT.

The table lists this clonotype with a few counts. This sequence joins TRBV5-4 and TRBJ2-7, with 10 bases fitting TRBD2. The CDR3 contains 16 residues. After removal of 1 base from V and 3 bases from J, the junction contained 7 bases not matched to a gene. Germline values: CDR1 SGHNT, CDR2 YYREEE (reference sequence). CDR3 nucleotides: TGTGCCAGCAGCTTGAGTCGGGCTAGCGGGGGCTACGAGCAGTACTTC. Translating it yields CASSLSRASGGYEQYF.

In this sample, this clonotype turned up many times. The rearrangement links TRBV4-3 to TRBJ2-3, with D tentatively TRBD1 (6 bases). Per the germline V gene, CDR1 is LGHNA and CDR2 is YSLEER. This CDR3 contains 17 residues. The ends were cut back, 0 bases at V and 5 bases at J, with 18 bases in the middle. Here the CDR3 reads CASSQDVTSGAQDTQYF. The DNA for the CDR3 is TGCGCCAGCAGCCAAGATGTCACATCAGGGGCTCAAGATACGCAGTATTTT.

The chain joins TRBV13 to TRBJ2-1, with a weak D call TRBD2 (6 bases). V lost 2 bases, J lost 7 bases, and 12 bases lay in between. Germline V CDR1 and CDR2: PRHDT, FYEKMQ (reference sequence). This CDR3 is built from 14 residues. The CDR3 DNA follows: TGTGCCAGCAGCTTATGGGAGGATAGGAATGAGCAGTTCTTC. Translating it yields CASSLWEDRNEQFF.

This clonotype was picked up a small number of times. The chain uses TRBV6-2 or TRBV6-3 and TRBJ2-7, with 10 bases aligning to TRBD2. Germline V gene lookup returns CDR1 MNHEY and CDR2 SVGEGT. The CDR3 has 12 residues. V lost 5 bases to trimming and J lost 6 bases; unmatched junction nucleotides: 1. DNA of the CDR3: TGTGCCAGCAGTGGGACTAGCGCCGAGCAGTACTTC. Translation: CASSGTSAEQYF.

This clonotype was observed a single time. A read error may produce the germline difference seen at one junction end. The chain has TRBV6-6 and TRBJ1-5; D is unclear. CDR3 length equals 16 residues. Germline V gene lookup returns CDR1 MNHNY and CDR2 SVGAGI (reference sequence). For the CDR3, the DNA is TGTGCCAGCAGTTCCCCCCCCCTTTTGAGCAATCAGCCCCGGCATTTT. Protein: CASSSPPLLSNQPRHF.

The table lists this clonotype with a few counts. V is TRBV10-3 and J is TRBJ1-2; D perhaps matches TRBD1 (5 bases). CDR3 size: 15 residues. V was clipped by 0 bases and J by 2 bases, with 10 bases between them. Germline V gene sequence: CDR1 ENHRY, CDR2 SYGVKD. The chain's CDR3 is CAISESSGLNYGYTF. The CDR3, as DNA: TGTGCCATCAGTGAGTCGTCAGGGCTGAACTATGGCTACACCTTC.

The V call is TRBV5-1, the J call TRBJ1-1, with TRBD1 as a possible D gene (5 bases). V lost 2 bases and J lost 3, with 11 bases in between. CDR1 and CDR2 from the germline V gene are SGHRS and YFSETQ. CDR3 length: 14 residues. The CDR3 DNA follows: TGCGCCAGCAGCTTAGGGGTAGGATACACTGAAGCTTTCTTT. Translation: CASSLGVGYTEAFF. Supplemented by reference TRBV5-1 and TRBJ1-1, the full variable domain reads KAGVTQTPRYLIKTRGQQVTLSCSPISGHRSVSWYQQTPGQGLQFLFEYFSETQRNKGNFPGRFSGRQFSNSRSEMNVSTLELGDSALYLCASSLGVGYTEAFFGQGTRLTVV.